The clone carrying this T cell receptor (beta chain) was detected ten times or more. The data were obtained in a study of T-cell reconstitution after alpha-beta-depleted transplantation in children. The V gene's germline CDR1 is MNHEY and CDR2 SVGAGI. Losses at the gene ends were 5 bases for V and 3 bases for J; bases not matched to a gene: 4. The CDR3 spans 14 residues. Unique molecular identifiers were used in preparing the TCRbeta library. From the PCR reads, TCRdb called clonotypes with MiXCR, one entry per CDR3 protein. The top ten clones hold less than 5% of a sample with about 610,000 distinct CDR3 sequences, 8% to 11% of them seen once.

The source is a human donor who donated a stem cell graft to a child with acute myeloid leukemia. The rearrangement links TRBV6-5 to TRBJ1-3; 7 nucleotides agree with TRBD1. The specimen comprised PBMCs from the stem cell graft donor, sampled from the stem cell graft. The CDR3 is CASSRGQFGNTIYF. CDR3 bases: TGTGCCAGCAGTCGGGGACAGTTTGGAAACACCATATATTTT.